What follows are 11 T cell receptor beta chains derived from one specimen sequenced in a study of CD8 T cells in Susac syndrome (dated by TCRdb to the late 2010s). Libraries were built with the immunoSEQ multiplex PCR assay. RNA was extracted using the RNeasy kit, and roughly 0.5 to 1 ug of the RNA was reverse transcribed with random hexamers. The public reads were reprocessed in TCRdb via fastp at Q25 and MiXCR, keeping in-frame beta chains. Each entry is one CDR3 protein sequence, shown with its most common DNA and genes. This sample lists more than 65,000 distinct CDR3 sequences; more than 85% were detected once. Together, the top ten hold around 0.25% of the sample. The material sequenced was CD8+ T cells from PBMCs. These receptors all stem from a human donor in good health.

This clonotype was recorded only once. This chain links TRBV30 with TRBJ2-1; the D is unclear. Trimming pared 0 bases from V and 8 bases from J, leaving 5 bases between. The germline gives CDR1 GTSNPN, CDR2 SVGIG (reference sequence). The CDR3 extends over 11 amino acids. CDR3 in DNA: TGTGCCTGGAGTGTACGGGATGAGCAGTTCTTC. This codes for CAWSVRDEQFF. The full variable domain, completed using reference TRBV30 and TRBJ2-1, is SQTIHQWPATLVQPVGSPLSLECTVEGTSNPNLYWYRQAAGRGLQLLFYSVGIGQISSEVPQNLSASRPQDRQFILSSKKLLLSDSGFYLCAWSVRDEQFFGPGTRLTVL.

This chain joins TRBV5-1 and TRBJ1-2; D gene uncertain. Trimming took off 0 bases at V and 6 bases at J, with 12 bases between the two ends. Germline-derived CDR1 and CDR2 are SGHRS and YFSETQ. The CDR3 has 14 amino acids. CDR3 coding DNA: TGCGCCAGCAGCTTGGACAGTCTAGAGGATGGCTACACCTTC. It codes for CASSLDSLEDGYTF.

The V and J genes are TRBV28 and TRBJ2-5; 7 bases map to TRBD1. In germline, CDR1 is MDHEN, CDR2 SYDVKM. The junction had 12 bases not matched to a gene; V was cut back by 4 bases and J by 4 bases. This CDR3 is built from 16 residues. This chain's CDR3 is CASSSIRGLNPETQYF. As DNA, the CDR3 is TGTGCCAGCAGTTCAATCAGGGGGTTAAACCCAGAGACCCAGTACTTC.

V and J are TRBV7-8 and TRBJ1-5; no clear D. Looked up from germline, CDR1 is SGHVS and CDR2 is FQNEAQ. V dropped 2 bases and J dropped 6 bases, with 17 bases sitting between them. This CDR3 contains 16 residues. This CDR3 is CASSLPPPVVGQPQHF. The CDR3 bases are TGTGCCAGCAGCTTACCCCCGCCGGTCGTGGGTCAGCCCCAGCATTTT. The complete variable domain, with remaining parts taken from reference TRBV7-8 and TRBJ1-5, reads GAGVSQSPRYKVAKRGQDVALRCDPISGHVSLFWYQQALGQGPEFLTYFQNEAQLDKSGLPSDRFFAERPEGSVSTLKIQRTQQEDSAVYLCASSLPPPVVGQPQHFGDGTRLSIL.

This sequence joins TRBV28 and TRBJ2-1; D not certain. V dropped 7 bases and J dropped 2 bases, with 21 bases sitting between them. The CDR3 is 17 amino acids. Germline assignment: CDR1 MDHEN and CDR2 SYDVKM. The CDR3 region is CASIKTGLGPTYNEQFF. The CDR3 coding sequence is TGTGCCAGCATCAAGACTGGGCTGGGCCCTACCTACAATGAGCAGTTCTTC.

J is TRBJ2-7 and V is TRBV20-1; D tentatively fits TRBD1 or TRBD2 (5 bases each). V gave up 0 bases and J gave up 3 bases, with 9 bases separating them. CDR1 and CDR2 from the germline V gene are DFQATT and SNEGSKA (reference sequence). This CDR3 has 13 residues. The CDR3 sequence: CSARDYGGYEQYV. The CDR3 nucleotides are TGCAGTGCTAGAGATTATGGGGGCTACGAGCAGTACGTC.

The rearrangement links TRBV6-2 or TRBV6-3 to TRBJ2-7; D might be TRBD1 (5 bases). The CDR3 is made up of 13 amino acids. V lost 9 bases, J lost 6 bases, and 18 bases lay in between. The germline V gene encodes CDR1 MNHEY and CDR2 SVGEGT. CDR3 sequence reads: CASHPVGAIEQYV. CDR3 nucleotides: TGTGCCAGTCACCCTGTTGGGGCAATCGAGCAGTACGTC.

The chain combines TRBV24-1 with TRBJ2-7; 9 bases fit TRBD1. From germline, CDR1 is KGHDR and CDR2 SFDVKD. The CDR3 totals 14 residues. V shed 4 bases, J shed 4 bases, and the junction held 4 bases outside the gene matches. This CDR3 reads CATSEPGQGYEQYF. In nucleotides, the CDR3 is TGTGCCACCAGTGAGCCGGGACAGGGTTACGAGCAGTACTTC.

The chain links TRBV19 to TRBJ1-1; D is uncertain. V was trimmed by 3 bases and J by 1 base, leaving 6 bases between them. CDR1 and CDR2 (germline): LNHDA, SQIVND (reference sequence). This CDR3 is built from 13 residues. The CDR3 reads CASSILGNTEAFF. In DNA, the CDR3 is TGTGCCAGTAGTATCCTCGGGAACACTGAAGCTTTCTTT. The complete variable domain, with remaining parts taken from reference TRBV19 and TRBJ1-1, reads DGGITQSPKYLFRKEGQNVTLSCEQNLNHDAMYWYRQDPGQGLRLIYYSQIVNDFQKGDIAEGYSVSREKKESFPLTVTSAQKNPTAFYLCASSILGNTEAFFGQGTRLTVV.

Points on this clonotype: The junction and the germline gene differ at one end; a read error may be behind it. The genes are TRBV7-7 and TRBJ2-5; the match to TRBD2 covers 10 bases. Germline loops: CDR1 SSHAT, CDR2 FNYEAQ (reference sequence). CDR3 length: 18 residues. The CDR3 is CASSPLGASGGHGETQYF. CDR3 DNA: TGTGCTAGCAGCCCCCTGGGGGCTAGCGGGGGTCACGGGGAGACCCAGTACTTC.

The chain links TRBV7-9 to TRBJ2-3; D ambiguous. Germline values: CDR1 SEHNR, CDR2 FQNEAQ (reference sequence). V lost 1 base and J lost 1, with 12 bases in between. The CDR3 is 16 residues long. This chain's CDR3 is CASSLEVATGTDTQYF. DNA for the CDR3: TGTGCCAGCAGCTTAGAGGTCGCTACCGGCACAGATACGCAGTATTTT.